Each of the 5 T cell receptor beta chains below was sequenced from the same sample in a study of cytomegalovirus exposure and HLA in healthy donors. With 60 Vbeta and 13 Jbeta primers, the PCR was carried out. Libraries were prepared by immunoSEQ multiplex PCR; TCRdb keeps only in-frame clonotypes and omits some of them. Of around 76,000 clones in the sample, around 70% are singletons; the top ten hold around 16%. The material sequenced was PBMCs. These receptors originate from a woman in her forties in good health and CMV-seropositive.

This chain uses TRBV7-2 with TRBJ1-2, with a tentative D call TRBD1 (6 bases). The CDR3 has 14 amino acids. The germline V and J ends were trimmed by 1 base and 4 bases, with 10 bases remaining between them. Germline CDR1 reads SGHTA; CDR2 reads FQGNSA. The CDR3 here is CASSLETGFYGYTF. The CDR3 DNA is TGTGCCAGCAGCTTAGAGACAGGATTCTATGGCTACACCTTC.

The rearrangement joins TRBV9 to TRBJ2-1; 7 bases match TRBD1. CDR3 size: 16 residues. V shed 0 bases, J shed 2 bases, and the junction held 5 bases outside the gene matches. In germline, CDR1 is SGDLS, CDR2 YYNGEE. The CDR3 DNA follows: TGTGCCAGCAGCGTAGGACAGGGCGTCACCTACAATGAGCAGTTCTTC. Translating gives CASSVGQGVTYNEQFF. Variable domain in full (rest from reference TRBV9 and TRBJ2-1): DSGVTQTPKHLITATGQRVTLRCSPRSGDLSVYWYQQSLDQGLQFLIQYYNGEERAKGNILERFSAQQFPDLHSELNLSSLELGDSALYFCASSVGQGVTYNEQFFGPGTRLTVL.

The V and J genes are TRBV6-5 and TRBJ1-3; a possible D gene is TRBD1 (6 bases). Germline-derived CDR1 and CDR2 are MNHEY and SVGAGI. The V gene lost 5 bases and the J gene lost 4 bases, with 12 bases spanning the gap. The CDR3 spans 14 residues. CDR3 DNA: TGTGCCAGCAGTACAACAGGGCTCGGAAACACCATATATTTT. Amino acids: CASSTTGLGNTIYF.

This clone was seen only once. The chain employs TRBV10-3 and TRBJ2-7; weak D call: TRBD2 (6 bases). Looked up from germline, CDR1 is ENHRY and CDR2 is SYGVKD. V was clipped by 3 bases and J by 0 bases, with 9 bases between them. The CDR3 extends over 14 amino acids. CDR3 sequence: CAISEGRSSYEQYF. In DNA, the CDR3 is TGTGCCATCAGTGAAGGGAGGAGCTCCTACGAGCAGTACTTC.

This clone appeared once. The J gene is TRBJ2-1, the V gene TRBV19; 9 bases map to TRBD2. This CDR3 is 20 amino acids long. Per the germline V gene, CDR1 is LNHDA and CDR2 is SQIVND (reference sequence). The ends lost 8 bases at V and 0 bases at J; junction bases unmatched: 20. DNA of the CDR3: TGTGCCAGTGGCGGAAGTTGGGGCGGGGGGGCTCCCCCCTCCTACAATGAGCAGTTCTTC. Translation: CASGGSWGGGAPPSYNEQFF.